This TCR beta chain was documented in a study of blood T cell repertoires in COVID-19 (TCRdb year 2020). Background on the whole study: The collaborator samples originated in the United States, Italy and Spain and spanned the acute and convalescent phases of COVID-19. The material from the prospective study consisted of cDNA or gDNA derived from T cells, B-cell-depleted T cells, or PBMCs. Deeply sampled blood TCRbeta repertoires from subjects exposed to, actively infected with, or recovered from COVID-19 were included in the dataset. A freely available public database, intended as a resource for researchers studying the immune response to SARS-CoV-2, is where the repertoires were released. Samples were obtained from the ongoing ImmuneRACE study (first 160 participants) and from roughly 1,300 subjects provided by 6 global collaborators. A de-identified subject ID, COVID-19 status, age in years and sex were almost always included in the sample metadata. Where HLA class I and class II types were available, the types were taken from metadata supplied by the sample provider, not from assay-based typing. Overall study outcomes, separate from this receptor: The amount of clinical and demographic metadata varied by source and participant and was provided uncurated.

The immunoSEQ Assay, a bias-controlled multiplex PCR, was used to amplify TCRbeta CDR3 regions from genomic DNA. As for the authors' bioinformatics: The number of nucleated cells in each sample was estimated by amplification of reference gene primers within the assay. To quantify the absolute abundance of each unique TCRbeta CDR3 rearrangement, sequence reads were collapsed and filtered. Productive Simpson clonality was computed per sample as the square root of Simpson's diversity index over productive rearrangements. As stored in TCRdb, this immuneACCESS dataset retains in-frame rearrangements with V and J assigned. A fraction of the clones does not appear; measured against another copy, unresolved V genes explain less than half of the discrepancy, and the remainder lacks a known reason. V, J and clone size are taken as reported in that table, and D and trimming were inferred from the DNA itself. The sample table lists under 200,000 clones, 83% of them with a count of one. 1.5% to 1.9% of the sample comes from the top ten.

Whole blood was collected in K2EDTA tubes by collaborating institutions according to the institutions' own protocols. For TCRbeta analysis, collaborators shipped samples in one of three forms: frozen whole blood, isolated PBMCs, or DNA extracted from either of those sample types. The CDR3, from cysteine to phenylalanine, totals 14 residues. This entry keeps only the CDR3 DNA: 42 bases, framed from base 1. The germline V gene yields SGHTA for CDR1 and FQGTGA for CDR2. V is cut back by 5 bases and J by 7 bases, with 5 bases in the junction unmatched. Note on this clone: Its antigen specificity is not known. No qualities accompany the bases; no much larger clone lies one base away.

The receptor was isolated from a human donor in a cohort sampled during active COVID-19. The chain links TRBV7-3 with TRBJ1-6; 7 nucleotides in the junction match TRBD1. What was sequenced was peripheral blood. The CDR3 region reads CASSPTGRNSPLHF. The sequence in DNA is TGTGCCAGCAGCCCGACAGGGAGAAATTCACCCCTCCACTTT.